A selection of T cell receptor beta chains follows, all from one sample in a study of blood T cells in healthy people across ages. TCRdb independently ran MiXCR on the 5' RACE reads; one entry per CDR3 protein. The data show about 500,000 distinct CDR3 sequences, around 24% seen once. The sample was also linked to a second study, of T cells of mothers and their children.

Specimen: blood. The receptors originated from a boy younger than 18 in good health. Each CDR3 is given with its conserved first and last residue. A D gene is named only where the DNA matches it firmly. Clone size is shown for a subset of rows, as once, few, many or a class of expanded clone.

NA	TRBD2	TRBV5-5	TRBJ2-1	CASRSRVAGGPYNEQFF	TGTGCCAGCAGGTCCCGCGTGGCGGGAGGGCCTTACAATGAGCAGTTCTTC
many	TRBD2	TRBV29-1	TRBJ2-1	CSVGVIAGGYNEQFF	TGCAGCGTTGGCGTAATAGCGGGCGGATACAATGAGCAGTTCTTC
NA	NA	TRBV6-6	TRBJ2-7	CASSYSYYEQYF	TGTGCCAGCAGTTACTCTTACTACGAGCAGTACTTC
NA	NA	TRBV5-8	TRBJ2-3	CARSTGTRGTDTQYF	TGTGCCAGAAGTACCGGGACCAGGGGAACAGATACGCAGTATTTT
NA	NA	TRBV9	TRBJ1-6	CASSQGQGVGGSYNSPLHF	TGTGCCAGCAGCCAAGGGCAAGGGGTTGGAGGCTCCTATAATTCACCCCTCCACTTT
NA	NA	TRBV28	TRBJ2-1	CASSLFVQGTYNEQFF	TGTGCCAGCAGTTTATTCGTCCAGGGAACTTACAATGAGCAGTTCTTC
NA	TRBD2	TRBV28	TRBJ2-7	CASSFLADEQYF	TGTGCCAGCAGTTTTCTAGCGGACGAGCAGTACTTC
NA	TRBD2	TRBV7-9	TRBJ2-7	CASSLFRLAGATGLFYEQYF	TGTGCCAGCAGCTTATTCAGGCTAGCGGGAGCCACTGGCCTTTTTTACGAGCAGTACTTC
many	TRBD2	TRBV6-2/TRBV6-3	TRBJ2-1	CASSYSPPSGVYNEQFF	TGTGCCAGCAGTTACTCACCCCCTAGCGGGGTCTACAATGAGCAGTTCTTC
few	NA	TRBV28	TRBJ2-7	CATDDSNFSYEQYF	TGTGCCACCGATGACTCGAACTTCTCCTACGAGCAGTACTTC
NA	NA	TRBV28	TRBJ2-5	CASDQVLVGIGKTQYF	TGTGCCAGCGATCAGGTTTTGGTAGGGATTGGGAAGACCCAGTACTTC
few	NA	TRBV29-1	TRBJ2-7	CSVDAGDTYEQYF	TGCAGCGTTGATGCGGGGGACACCTACGAGCAGTACTTC
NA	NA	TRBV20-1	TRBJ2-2	CSASPPGRYTGELFF	TGCAGTGCTAGCCCGCCGGGGAGGTACACCGGGGAGCTGTTTTTT
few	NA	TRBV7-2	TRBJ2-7	CASSLASGSFSYEQYF	TGTGCCAGCAGCTTAGCCTCCGGTAGTTTTTCATACGAGCAGTACTTC
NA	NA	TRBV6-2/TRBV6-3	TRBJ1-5	CASRPRRGPGNQPQHF	TGTGCCAGCAGACCGAGACGGGGGCCGGGCAATCAGCCCCAGCATTTT
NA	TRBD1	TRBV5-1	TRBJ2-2	CASSLRGQGAGELFF	TGCGCCAGCAGCTTGAGGGGACAGGGCGCCGGGGAGCTGTTTTTT
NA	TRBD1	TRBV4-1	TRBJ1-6	CASSRIWGQDNSPLHF	TGCGCCAGCAGCCGAATATGGGGACAGGATAATTCACCCCTCCACTTT
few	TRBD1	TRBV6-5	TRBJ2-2	CASSYSSQGIYRTGELFF	TGTGCCAGCAGTTACTCCTCACAGGGGATCTATCGCACCGGGGAGCTGTTTTTT
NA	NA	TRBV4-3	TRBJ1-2	CASSQDLSGAGYTF	TGCGCCAGCAGCCAAGATTTAAGTGGGGCCGGCTACACCTTC
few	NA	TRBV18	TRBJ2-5	CASLGQYQETQYF	TGTGCCAGCTTAGGACAGTACCAAGAGACCCAGTACTTC
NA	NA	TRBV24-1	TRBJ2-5	CATSPGTGTQYF	TGTGCCACCAGCCCTGGAACTGGGACCCAGTACTTC
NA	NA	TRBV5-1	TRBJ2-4	CASTSFGQAKNIQYF	TGCGCCAGCACCTCCTTTGGACAGGCCAAAAACATTCAGTACTTC
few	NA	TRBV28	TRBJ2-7	CASRTRGGASYEQYF	TGTGCCAGCAGAACCCGTGGGGGGGCTTCCTACGAGCAGTACTTC